This T cell receptor beta chain was sequenced in a study of brain T cells in children with intractable seizures. The CDR3 consists of 14 residues. CDR1 and CDR2 from the germline V gene are LNHNV and YYDKDF (reference sequence). V was clipped by 5 bases and J by 6 bases; unmatched bases: 3. Using immunoSEQ multiplex PCR, the repertoire was profiled, and TCRdb retains in-frame clones only, with some absent. The sample shows tens of thousands of clones, under 95% of them seen only once. The sample in question was peripheral blood, obtained at surgery. The sequence derives from a girl aged 2-15 years with Rasmussen encephalitis and intractable seizures. The J gene is TRBJ2-7, the V gene TRBV15, with TRBD2 identical over 14 bases. CDR3 sequence: CATSVGTSGSEQYF. For the CDR3, the DNA is TGTGCCACCAGCGTCGGGACTAGCGGGAGCGAGCAGTACTTC. Together with reference TRBV15 and TRBJ2-7, the CDR3 gives the full variable domain: DAMVIQNPRYQVTQFGKPVTLSCSQTLNHNVMYWYQQKSSQAPKLLFHYYDKDFNNEADTPDNFQSRRPNTSFCFLDIRSPGLGDTAMYLCATSVGTSGSEQYFGPGTRLTVT.